This T cell receptor beta chain was identified in a study of blood T cell repertoires in COVID-19. V dropped 6 bases and J dropped 3; count of bases not matched to a gene: 3. The CDR3 sequence is 14 residues long. Germline V gene data show CDR1 as SGHTA and CDR2 as FQGTGA. Profiled with immunoSEQ multiplex PCR; TCRdb holds only in-frame clones, not every one. Among over 300,000 clones, nearly 90% were seen once, and the ten largest hold approximately 5.4%. Sequencing was performed on PBMCs or T cells enriched from blood (not recorded which). The clonotype comes from a young woman who had recovered from COVID-19. The chain uses TRBV7-3 and TRBJ2-1, with 9 bases that match TRBD2. The CDR3 sequence is CASSQAGGYNEQFF. CDR3 coding DNA: TGTGCCAGCAGTCAAGCGGGGGGCTACAATGAGCAGTTCTTC.